One sample yielded the 25 T cell receptor beta chains listed below, sequenced in a study of T cells in Graves' hyperthyroidism and ophthalmopathy. Amplified regions were TCR beta CDR3 sequences from RNA transcripts. Carried out on the TCR CDR3, a first-round RT-PCR used the HTBI primer set. One entry per CDR3 protein, called by TCRdb with MiXCR from the multiplex PCR reads. The sample consists of 550,000 to 600,000 distinct CDR3 sequences, roughly a sixth of them appearing once. The source material was blood. Receptor source: a young woman with Graves' hyperthyroidism.

The chain uses TRBV15 and TRBJ2-2, with D unresolved. The CDR3 loop spans 13 amino acids. Germline V CDR1 and CDR2: LNHNV, YYDKDF (reference sequence). V gave up 3 bases and J gave up 6 bases, with 8 bases separating them. The CDR3 sequence: CATSSLGSGELFF. The CDR3 nucleotides read TGTGCCACCAGCAGTCTGGGGTCCGGGGAGCTGTTTTTT.

Of note for this clonotype: It may be a read error: a sequence one base away is much more abundant. V is TRBV30 and J is TRBJ2-7, with a weak D call TRBD1 (5 bases). Germline CDR1 is GTSNPN and CDR2 is SVGIG (reference sequence). CDR3 length: 12 amino acids. CDR3 bases: TGTGCCTGGAGTCAGGGTGCTGTCGAGCAGTGCTTC. It translates to CAWSQGAVEQCF. Full variable domain (rest looked up from reference TRBV30 and TRBJ2-7): SQTIHQWPATLVQPVGSPLSLECTVEGTSNPNLYWYRQAAGRGLQLLFYSVGIGQISSEVPQNLSASRPQDRQFILSSKKLLLSDSGFYLCAWSQGAVEQCFGPGTRLTVT.

The gene calls are TRBV6-2 or TRBV6-3 and TRBJ2-7; 10 bases match TRBD1. The germline gives CDR1 MNHEY, CDR2 SVGEGT. V lost 8 bases and J lost 3; bases outside the gene matches: 7. The CDR3 is 14 amino acids. The CDR3 DNA follows: TGTGCCAGCTCAATCGGGACAGGGGTCTACGAGCAGTACTTC. It encodes CASSIGTGVYEQYF.

About this clonotype itself: This may come from a read error, since a much larger clone is one base off. The J gene is TRBJ2-7, the V gene TRBV2, with 7 bases lining up with TRBD1. The CDR3 is 13 residues long. The germline CDR1 and CDR2 sequences are SNHLY and FYNNEI. The CDR3, as DNA: TGTGCCAGCAGCGGGACAGAGAACTACGGGCAGTACTTC. This sequence encodes CASSGTENYGQYF.

Many counts were recorded for this clonotype. The CDR3 reads CASRIWRANTEAFF. As DNA, the CDR3 is TGTGCCAGCAGGATTTGGAGGGCGAACACTGAAGCTTTCTTT. The rearrangement links TRBV12-3 or TRBV12-4 to TRBJ1-1; D not resolved. The CDR3 has 14 residues. V dropped 6 bases and J dropped 1 base, with 12 bases sitting between them.

This clonotype was recorded a few times. The gene calls are TRBV20-1 and TRBJ2-5; 9 positions match TRBD2. From germline, CDR1 is DFQATT and CDR2 SNEGSKA (reference sequence). V trimming: 4 bases; J trimming: 5 bases; junction bases outside the gene matches: 14. The CDR3 consists of 16 residues. The CDR3 bases are TGCAGTGCTATCCTCGAGTGGCGGGGGGGCCTGGAGACCCAGTACTTC. Protein product: CSAILEWRGGLETQYF.

Ten or more counts support this clonotype. This chain links TRBV10-3 with TRBJ2-5; D is unresolved. CDR3 length: 12 amino acids. Trimming took 0 bases from V and 4 from J, leaving 3 bases between them. Looked up from germline, CDR1 is ENHRY and CDR2 is SYGVKD. The CDR3 loop is CAISESAETQYF. CDR3 nucleotides: TGTGCCATCAGTGAGTCAGCAGAGACCCAGTACTTC.

This clonotype was seen repeatedly, ten times or more. This chain links TRBV12-5 with TRBJ1-5; perhaps TRBD1 as D (6 bases). The CDR3 sequence is 17 residues long. V was pared by 1 base and J by 4 bases, with 17 bases between. Per germline, CDR1 LGHNT and CDR2 FRNRAP. CDR3 bases: TGTGCTAGTGGTTTGGGGATGCTCGGGACACAAAATCAGCCCCAGCATTTT. Translated, it gives CASGLGMLGTQNQPQHF. Together with reference TRBV12-5 and TRBJ1-5, the CDR3 gives the full variable domain: DARVTQTPRHKVTEMGQEVTMRCQPILGHNTVFWYRQTMMQGLELLAYFRNRAPLDDSGMPKDRFSAEMPDATLATLKIQPSEPRDSAVYFCASGLGMLGTQNQPQHFGDGTRLSIL.

This clonotype appeared a few times. The chain carries TRBV11-2 and TRBJ2-3; D may be TRBD1 (5 bases). CDR3 size: 14 residues. The ends were cut back, 5 bases at V and 2 bases at J, with 11 bases in the middle. Germline values: CDR1 SGHAT, CDR2 FQNNGV. CDR3 sequence (DNA): TGTGCCAGCAGCGTCGACAGATACACAGATACGCAGTATTTT. Translation gives CASSVDRYTDTQYF.

This clonotype was seen many times. This chain joins TRBV27 and TRBJ2-7; possible D gene TRBD1, 6 bases. Germline CDR1 is MNHEY and CDR2 is SMNVEV (reference sequence). Trimming pared 5 bases from V and 0 bases from J, leaving 17 bases between. This CDR3 comprises 16 residues. CDR3 coding DNA: TGTGCCAGCAGTCCGAGACACTGGGACAACTCCTACGAGCAGTACTTC. Residues: CASSPRHWDNSYEQYF.

The chain links TRBV10-3 to TRBJ2-6, with 10 bases fitting TRBD1. This CDR3 is built from 19 residues. Germline loops: CDR1 ENHRY, CDR2 SYGVKD. The junction had 6 bases not matched to a gene; V was cut back by 0 bases and J by 1 base. CDR3 loop: CAISESLGTGASGANVLTF. The CDR3 DNA reads TGTGCCATCAGTGAGTCGCTAGGGACAGGGGCTTCTGGGGCCAACGTCCTGACTTTC.

Many counts were recorded for this clonotype. The rearrangement joins TRBV20-1 to TRBJ1-2, with D uncertain. The V end was cut by 6 bases, the J end by 2 bases, with 16 bases between. Germline V gene sequence: CDR1 DFQATT, CDR2 SNEGSKA (reference sequence). The length of the CDR3 is 14 residues. The CDR3 here is CSAPPPGTNYGYTF. CDR3 sequence (DNA): TGCAGTGCCCCACCTCCGGGCACAAACTATGGCTACACCTTC.

This chain joins TRBV20-1 and TRBJ1-2; D unresolved. This CDR3 contains 12 residues. The ends were cut back, 0 bases at V and 7 bases at J, with 9 bases in the middle. Germline CDR1 is DFQATT and CDR2 is SNEGSKA (reference sequence). In nucleotides, the CDR3 is TGCAGTGCTAGAGACGGGGTTGGTGGCTACACCTTC. Translation gives CSARDGVGGYTF.

This clonotype showed up many times. V gene TRBV20-1 combines with J gene TRBJ2-7, with 10 nucleotides matching TRBD1. The CDR3 totals 14 residues. Losses at the gene ends were 6 bases for V and 3 bases for J; bases not matched to a gene: 8. Germline CDR1 reads DFQATT; CDR2 reads SNEGSKA (reference sequence). The CDR3 is CSANQGDRGYEQYF. Here the CDR3 DNA reads TGCAGTGCAAACCAGGGGGACAGGGGCTACGAGCAGTACTTC.

The chain recombines TRBV15 with TRBJ1-2; 8 bases are shared with TRBD1. Germline CDR1 and CDR2: LNHNV and YYDKDF (reference sequence). The CDR3 has 15 residues. V dropped 5 bases and J dropped 5; count of bases not matched to a gene: 10. CDR3 nucleotide sequence: TGTGCCACCAGCCCCCCTGGGGACAGGTCTTATGGCTACACCTTC. This sequence encodes CATSPPGDRSYGYTF.

This clonotype appeared many times. This chain connects TRBV29-1 to TRBJ2-7; TRBD1 agrees at 8 bases. From germline, CDR1 is SQVTM and CDR2 ANQGSEA. This CDR3 has 13 residues. With 6 bases clipped from V and 5 bases from J, the junction kept 9 bases outside the gene matches. The DNA for the CDR3 is TGCAGCGTGACCCGGGACAGGTCCGACGAGCAGTACTTC. It specifies CSVTRDRSDEQYF.

This clonotype has more than one count but fewer than ten. The chain is built from TRBV7-2 and TRBJ1-2; tentative D call: TRBD1 (5 bases). CDR3 size: 13 residues. Germline CDR1 reads SGHTA; CDR2 reads FQGNSA. The V and J ends lost 4 bases and 7 bases respectively, with 13 bases between them. The CDR3 DNA reads TGTGCCAGCAGCTCCCGGGGGGTGGGTGGCTACACCTTC. Its translation is CASSSRGVGGYTF.

This chain uses TRBV5-6 with TRBJ1-1; D ambiguous. Germline-derived CDR1 and CDR2 are SGHDT and YYEEEE. This CDR3 comprises 13 residues. The ends were cut back, 4 bases at V and 6 bases at J, with 13 bases in the middle. CDR3 nucleotides: TGTGCCAGCAGCACCGCAGGTATTTCTGAAGCTTTCTTT. Translated, it gives CASSTAGISEAFF. Looking up the rest from reference TRBV5-6 and TRBJ1-1 gives the full variable domain: DAGVTQSPTHLIKTRGQQVTLRCSPKSGHDTVSWYQQALGQGPQFIFQYYEEEERQRGNFPDRFSGHQFPNYSSELNVNALLLGDSALYLCASSTAGISEAFFGQGTRLTVV.

In its sample, this clonotype was seen many times. The chain has TRBV27 and TRBJ1-2; tentatively, D is TRBD1 (5 bases). Trimming stripped 6 bases from V and 7 bases from J, with 15 bases between. From germline, CDR1 is MNHEY and CDR2 SMNVEV (reference sequence). The CDR3 loop spans 13 amino acids. CDR3 in amino acids: CASSSQGFGGYTF. In nucleotides, the CDR3 is TGTGCCAGCAGCTCTCAGGGTTTTGGTGGCTACACCTTC.

As regards this clonotype: This could be a read error, since a much larger clone is one nucleotide away. The rearrangement joins TRBV12-3 or TRBV12-4 to TRBJ1-4; TRBD1 aligns across 9 bases. The CDR3 covers 15 residues. The CDR3 region is CASRQTGGAEEKLLF. The CDR3 region has the DNA TGTGCCAGCAGACAAACAGGGGGCGCAGAAGAAAAACTGCTTTTT.

J is TRBJ1-5 and V is TRBV6-1, with a tentative D call TRBD1 (6 bases). V dropped 1 base and J dropped 2 bases, with 21 bases sitting between them. The CDR3 has 19 residues. In germline, CDR1 is MNHNS, CDR2 SASEGT. The CDR3 loop is CASSEGVGPGAFGNQPQHF. DNA of the CDR3: TGTGCCAGCAGTGAAGGAGTTGGACCAGGGGCGTTTGGCAATCAGCCCCAGCATTTT.

This clonotype was seen repeatedly, ten times or more. One end of the junction is discordant with germline, which a read error may explain. The chain carries TRBV7-8 and TRBJ1-2; a weak D match, TRBD1 (5 bases). Per germline, CDR1 SGHVS and CDR2 FQNEAQ. The CDR3 contains 13 residues. The CDR3 DNA follows: TGTGCCAGCAGCCTAGCGGGGGTCAATGGCTACACCTTC. This gives the protein CASSLAGVNGYTF.

V and J are TRBV20-1 and TRBJ2-7; 11 nucleotides agree with TRBD2. The CDR3 sequence is 15 residues long. Germline CDR1 is DFQATT and CDR2 is SNEGSKA (reference sequence). The V gene end was trimmed by 1 base and the J gene end by 2 bases; junction bases not matched to a gene: 4. CDR3 loop: CSARASGGLAYEQYF. The DNA of the CDR3 is TGCAGTGCTAGAGCTAGCGGGGGGCTTGCCTACGAGCAGTACTTC.

This chain uses TRBV20-1 with TRBJ2-7; maybe TRBD2 (6 bases). Trimming stripped 1 base from V and 0 bases from J, with 13 bases between. The CDR3 runs 15 residues. Germline CDR1 DFQATT, CDR2 SNEGSKA (reference sequence). CDR3 sequence: CSARGISGHSYEQYF. DNA of the CDR3: TGCAGTGCTAGAGGAATTAGCGGACACTCCTACGAGCAGTACTTC.

This clonotype was counted ten times or more. The CDR3 sequence: CASRTGDLLYEQYF. The CDR3 nucleotides read TGTGCCAGCAGGACAGGGGACTTACTCTACGAGCAGTACTTC. The chain combines TRBV28 with TRBJ2-7, with 8 bases lining up with TRBD1. The CDR3 length is 14 residues. The J segment lost 3 bases and the V segment lost 6 bases, leaving 7 bases of the junction unmatched. The V gene's germline CDR1 is MDHEN and CDR2 SYDVKM.